These T cell receptor beta chains were read from a single sample in a study of blood T cells in healthy people across ages. Via MiXCR, TCRdb re-called the 5' RACE reads, giving one row per CDR3 protein. The top ten hold about 3.8% of the sample, which has roughly 1.5 million distinct CDR3 sequences, roughly two fifths seen once. Sequencing input: blood. The receptors come from a woman aged 18-29 years in good health. Both conserved end residues are part of each CDR3. Fields, in order: J gene, clone size, V gene, D gene, CDR3 DNA, CDR3 protein. D genes are given only for firm matches. Size tells how often a clone was seen (once, few, many) or the class of an expanded clone, and some rows leave it out.

TRBJ1-2 | . | TRBV10-3 | . | TGTGCCATCAACAACCAAGGACAGATCTATGGCTACACCTTC | CAINNQGQIYGYTF
TRBJ1-2 | few | TRBV28 | TRBD1 | TGTGCCAGCAGTTCAACCGGGACAGGGGGGGCTCTGAGAGGCTACACCTTC | CASSSTGTGGALRGYTF
TRBJ2-3 | few | TRBV9 | . | TGTGCCAGCAGCGTAAGAGGGGGGTCAGATACGCAGTATTTT | CASSVRGGSDTQYF
TRBJ2-7 | . | TRBV2 | TRBD2 | TGTGCCAGCAGTGCCGGGGGGGCCCTCTACAATGAGCAGTACTTC | CASSAGGALYNEQYF
TRBJ2-6 | . | TRBV29-1 | . | TGCAGCGTCGCCCTCGGGGTAACCTCTGGGGCCAACGTCCTGACTTTC | CSVALGVTSGANVLTF
TRBJ2-4 | . | TRBV15 | . | TGTGCCACCAGCAGGGGTGGGATTAGAGGAAACATTCAGTACTTC | CATSRGGIRGNIQYF
TRBJ1-5 | . | TRBV4-3 | TRBD1 | TGCGCCAGCAGCCTCGGACAGGGGGAGCAGCCCCAGCATTTT | CASSLGQGEQPQHF
TRBJ1-1 | few | TRBV29-1 | . | TGCAGCGTTTTGGGTCTCCTGGGGTTGAACACTGAAGCTTTCTTT | CSVLGLLGLNTEAFF
TRBJ2-1 | . | TRBV25-1 | . | TGTGCCAGCAGTGAAGGGGGACAGGGTTTTCTAGCGGGGAACAATGAGCAGTTCTTC | CASSEGGQGFLAGNNEQFF
TRBJ2-1 | . | TRBV7-2 | . | TGTGCCAGCAACTTAAGGACGGGACTTACCCACAATGAGCAGTTCTTC | CASNLRTGLTHNEQFF
TRBJ2-3 | . | TRBV5-1 | . | TGCGCCAGCAGCTTGTTTTCGACAGCTTTTTCAGATACGCAGTATTTT | CASSLFSTAFSDTQYF
TRBJ1-1 | few | TRBV4-3 | . | TGCGCCAGCAGCCAAGATGGCAGGGGAAGGGGTGAAGCTTTCTTT | CASSQDGRGRGEAFF
TRBJ2-2 | few | TRBV5-1 | TRBD2 | TGCGCCAGCAGCTCCGTATCGCTGGCGGGAGGGACGGACACCGGGGAGCTGTTTTTT | CASSSVSLAGGTDTGELFF
TRBJ2-3 | once | TRBV7-2 | TRBD1 | TGTGCCAGCAGCAAGGACAGGGCCCCAGATACGCAGTATTTT | CASSKDRAPDTQYF
TRBJ1-5 | . | TRBV12-5 | . | TGTGCTAGTGGTTTGGCCCGGCTGGTAGGGGGGGTGAGTCAGCCCCAGCATTTT | CASGLARLVGGVSQPQHF
TRBJ1-2 | . | TRBV30 | TRBD1 | TGTGCCTGGAGTCTGAAGGGGGCGGACTATGGCTACACCTTC | CAWSLKGADYGYTF
TRBJ2-7 | many | TRBV12-3/TRBV12-4 | . | TGTGCCAGCACCTTCGCTGGCGAGCAGTACTTC | CASTFAGEQYF
TRBJ2-7 | few | TRBV20-1 | . | TGCAGTGCCCTACGAGGCGGTAGAACCTACGAGCAGTACTTC | CSALRGGRTYEQYF
TRBJ2-6 | . | TRBV12-3/TRBV12-4 | . | TGTGCCAGCAGTTTAAGATTGGGGTCTGGGGCCAACGTCCTGACTTTC | CASSLRLGSGANVLTF
TRBJ2-1 | . | TRBV7-2 | . | TGTGCCAGCAGCTTAGCGGAGCGGGTGGGTGAGCAGTTCTTC | CASSLAERVGEQFF
TRBJ1-4 | . | TRBV7-6 | . | TGTGCCAGCAGCGATGACAGGTTTAAGACAACTAATGAAAAACTGTTTTTT | CASSDDRFKTTNEKLFF
TRBJ1-2 | . | TRBV28 | TRBD1 | TGTGCCACCGACCCCGGACAGGCAGTTCCTTATGGCTACACCTTC | CATDPGQAVPYGYTF
TRBJ2-5 | few | TRBV4-2 | TRBD2 | TGTGCCAGCAGCCCACGGTATGGACTAGCGGCTTTCCAAGAGACCCAGTACTTC | CASSPRYGLAAFQETQYF
TRBJ2-3 | few | TRBV7-8 | . | TGTGCCAGCAGCTTATATGAGAGTTCCACAGATACGCAGTATTTT | CASSLYESSTDTQYF
TRBJ2-1 | many | TRBV6-4 | TRBD2 | TGTGCCAGCAGTAAAGCGGGGGGCTCCTACAATGAGCAGTTCTTC | CASSKAGGSYNEQFF
TRBJ2-1 | . | TRBV9 | TRBD2 | TGTGCCAGCAGCGTAGTTAGCGGGAGTCATGGTGAGCAGTTCTTC | CASSVVSGSHGEQFF
TRBJ1-4 | . | TRBV6-5 | . | TGTGCCAGCAGTTACGGGACAACTAATGAAAGACTGTTTTTT | CASSYGTTNERLFF
TRBJ1-4 | once | TRBV7-9 | . | TGTGCCAGCAGGAAACTCTTCGGGACTAATGAAAAACTGTTTTTT | CASRKLFGTNEKLFF
TRBJ2-1 | . | TRBV9 | . | TGTGCCAGCAGCCCCCTTGCGTTCTACAATGAGCAGTTCTTC | CASSPLAFYNEQFF
TRBJ2-7 | . | TRBV30 | . | TGTGCCTGGAGTGCCGGGAATTACGAGCAGTACTTC | CAWSAGNYEQYF
TRBJ2-3 | . | TRBV2 | . | TGTGCCAGCAGTGAGACAACTAGCACAGATACGCAGTATTTT | CASSETTSTDTQYF
TRBJ2-5 | few | TRBV5-1 | TRBD2 | TGCGCCAGCAGCTTGGACGTCGGGAGGGCGGAGACCCAGTACTTC | CASSLDVGRAETQYF
TRBJ2-1 | . | TRBV27 | TRBD2 | TGTGCCAGCAGTTTAGATGGACTAGCGGGAGTATCATCCTACAATGAGCAGTTCTTC | CASSLDGLAGVSSYNEQFF
TRBJ2-7 | many | TRBV20-1 | TRBD2 | TGCAGTGCTAGGTCGTTAGCGGGGGACTCCTACGAGCAGTACTTC | CSARSLAGDSYEQYF
TRBJ2-1 | . | TRBV27 | TRBD2 | TGTGCCACCGGACTAGCGGGCTCCTACAATGAGCAGTTCTTC | CATGLAGSYNEQFF
TRBJ2-7 | . | TRBV5-1 | . | TGCGCCAGCAGCACCACCACCGGCGACGAGCAGTACTTC | CASSTTTGDEQYF
TRBJ2-7 | few | TRBV7-6 | . | TGTGCCAGCAGCTTAGGAACTTTGGGGACCTACGAGCAGTACTTC | CASSLGTLGTYEQYF
TRBJ2-3 | . | TRBV4-1 | TRBD2 | TGCGCCAGCAGCCTTCCGACTAGCGGGGACGATACGCAGTATTTT | CASSLPTSGDDTQYF
TRBJ2-3 | . | TRBV7-2 | TRBD2 | TGTGCCAGCAGCTCCCGGACTAGAGGGGCAGATACGCAGTATTTT | CASSSRTRGADTQYF
TRBJ2-5 | . | TRBV29-1 | TRBD1 | TGCAGCGTTGACTTTAGGACAGGGAAGGTGACCCAGTACTTC | CSVDFRTGKVTQYF